This TCR beta chain was obtained from a study of blood T cell repertoires in COVID-19. Study at large: T cells, B-cell-depleted T cells, or PBMCs supplied cDNA or gDNA.

This clone was counted between two and nine times. Authors' data handling: Reference gene primers were amplified, and this amplification served to estimate nucleated cell counts. This table comes from immunoSEQ multiplex PCR, and its TCRdb copy is limited to in-frame clones, with some not included. That table gives V, J and clone size, and the DNA gave D and trimming. The repertoire has 200,000 to 250,000 clones, 80% to 90% of them found once; the top ten carry approximately 3.5%. The V gene lost 3 bases and the J gene lost 2 bases, with 13 bases spanning the gap. This CDR3 is built from 16 residues. From germline, CDR1 is KGHDR and CDR2 SFDVKD. The cohort comprised adults aged about 18 to 90 years residing in 20 to 30 US areas.

Input material: PBMCs or T cells enriched from blood (not recorded which). The gene calls are TRBV24-1 and TRBJ2-1, with D perhaps matching TRBD2 (5 bases). The sequence was obtained from a woman between 18 and 29 years old in a cohort exposed to, infected with or recovered from COVID-19 (not recorded which). The DNA for the CDR3 is TGTGCCACCAGTGATCCAGGACTCGGGCCCTACAATGAGCAGTTCTTC. Its protein is CATSDPGLGPYNEQFF.